This TCR beta chain emerged from a study of blood T cell repertoires in COVID-19. Trimming cost V 7 bases and J 12 bases, with 25 bases left between them. Germline CDR1 reads SQVTM; CDR2 reads ANQGSEA. The CDR3 spans 13 residues. Repertoires were generated with immunoSEQ multiplex PCR, while TCRdb's copy carries only in-frame clones and drops some. The sample carries about 470,000 clones, around 90% recorded once. This receptor was obtained from a woman aged 18-29 years who had recovered from COVID-19. Sequenced input: PBMCs or T cells enriched from blood (not recorded which). V gene TRBV29-1 combines with J gene TRBJ2-7; possible D gene TRBD1, 8 bases. The CDR3 DNA reads TGCAGCGCTAAGGAGGGGGGGACAGGCACCCCGTACTTC. Protein product: CSAKEGGTGTPYF.